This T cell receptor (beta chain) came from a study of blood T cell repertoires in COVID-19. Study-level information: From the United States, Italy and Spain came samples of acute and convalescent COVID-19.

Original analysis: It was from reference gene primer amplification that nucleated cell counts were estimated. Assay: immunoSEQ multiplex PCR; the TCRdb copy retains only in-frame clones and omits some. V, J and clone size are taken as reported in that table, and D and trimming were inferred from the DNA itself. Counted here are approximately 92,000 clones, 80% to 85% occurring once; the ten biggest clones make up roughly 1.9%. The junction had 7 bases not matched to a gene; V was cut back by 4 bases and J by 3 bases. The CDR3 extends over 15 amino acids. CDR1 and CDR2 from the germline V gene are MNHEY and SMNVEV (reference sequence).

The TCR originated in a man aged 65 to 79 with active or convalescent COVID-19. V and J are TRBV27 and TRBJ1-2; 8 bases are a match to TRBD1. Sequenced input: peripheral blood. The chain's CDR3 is CASSSQGENHYGYTF. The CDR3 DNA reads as TGTGCCAGCAGTTCACAGGGGGAGAATCACTATGGCTACACCTTC.